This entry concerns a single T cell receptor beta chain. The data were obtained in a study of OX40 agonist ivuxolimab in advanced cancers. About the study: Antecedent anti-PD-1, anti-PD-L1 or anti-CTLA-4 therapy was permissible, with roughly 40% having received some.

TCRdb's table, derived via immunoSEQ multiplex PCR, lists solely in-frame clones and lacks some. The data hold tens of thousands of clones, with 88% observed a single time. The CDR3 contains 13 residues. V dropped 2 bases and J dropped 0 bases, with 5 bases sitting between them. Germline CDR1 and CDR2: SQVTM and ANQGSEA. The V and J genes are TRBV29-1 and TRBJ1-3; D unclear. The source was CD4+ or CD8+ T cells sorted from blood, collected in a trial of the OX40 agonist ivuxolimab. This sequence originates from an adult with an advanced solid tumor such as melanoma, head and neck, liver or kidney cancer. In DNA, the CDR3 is TGCAGCGTTGAATACTTCTCTGGAAACACCATATATTTT. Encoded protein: CSVEYFSGNTIYF.